These 14 T cell receptor beta chains share one sample of origin, sequenced in a study of OX40 agonist ivuxolimab in advanced cancers. Sequenced by immunoSEQ multiplex PCR; TCRdb stores in-frame clones only, minus some. Of 60,000 to 70,000 clones in the sample, nearly 90% were seen once. Source: CD4+ or CD8+ T cells sorted from blood, taken in a trial of the OX40 agonist ivuxolimab. All receptors derive from an adult with an advanced solid tumor such as melanoma, head and neck, liver or kidney cancer.

The rearrangement links TRBV29-1 to TRBJ2-1; no definite D call. This CDR3 is built from 12 residues. The germline gives CDR1 SQVTM, CDR2 ANQGSEA. Between the trimmed V and J ends, which lost 7 bases and 6 bases, there was a span of 13 bases. CDR3 in DNA: TGCAGCGCAAACGCGGTGTCCAATGAGCAGTTCTTC. Translation gives CSANAVSNEQFF.

This chain joins TRBV28 and TRBJ2-2; maybe TRBD1 (6 bases). CDR3 length equals 18 residues. Trimming pared 3 bases from V and 1 base from J, leaving 18 bases between. The germline gives CDR1 MDHEN, CDR2 SYDVKM. The CDR3 loop is CASSLIEGQGLNTGELFF. The CDR3 coding sequence is TGTGCCAGCAGTTTGATCGAGGGTCAGGGGCTGAACACCGGGGAGCTGTTTTTT.

The chain couples TRBV11-3 to TRBJ2-7; unclear D gene. This CDR3 is 13 amino acids long. The germline V gene encodes CDR1 SGHNT and CDR2 YENEEA. V lost 4 bases, J lost 1 base, and 8 bases lay in between. In nucleotides, the CDR3 is TGTGCCAGCAGCTCCATTTCTTCCTACGAGCAGTACTTC. It is translated as CASSSISSYEQYF.

CDR3 sequence: CASSGSSGSINEQFF. CDR3 bases: TGTGCCAGCAGTGGTTCTAGCGGGAGTATAAATGAGCAGTTCTTC. The genes are TRBV2 and TRBJ2-1; 10 positions agree with TRBD2. The CDR3 is 15 amino acids. Trimming took 4 bases from V and 7 from J; bases not matched to a gene: 7. Germline CDR1 reads SNHLY; CDR2 reads FYNNEI.

The genes are TRBV2 and TRBJ2-2, with 7 bases identical to TRBD2. The CDR3 spans 15 residues. Germline values: CDR1 SNHLY, CDR2 FYNNEI. V was clipped by 4 bases and J by 5 bases; unmatched bases: 7. This CDR3 reads CASSVRDGGTGELFF. CDR3 coding DNA: TGTGCCAGCAGTGTCCGGGACGGGGGGACCGGGGAGCTGTTTTTT. The full variable domain, rest sourced from reference TRBV2 and TRBJ2-2, is EPEVTQTPSHQVTQMGQEVILRCVPISNHLYFYWYRQILGQKVEFLVSFYNNEISEKSEIFDDQFSVERPDGSNFTLKIRSTKLEDSAMYFCASSVRDGGTGELFFGEGSRLTVL.

The V and J genes are TRBV21-1 and TRBJ2-7; the table's D call, TRBD2, was not checked against the DNA. TRBV21-1 is annotated as a pseudogene. The CDR3 runs 15 residues. The CDR3 DNA reads TGTGCCAGCAGCAAAGGGGGGGGCGCGTCCCACGAGCAGTACTTC. Translation gives CASSKGGGASHEQYF.

The sample holds a few counts of this clone. The chain links TRBV5-5 to TRBJ2-5; 8 bases match TRBD2. The CDR3 spans 15 residues. CDR1 and CDR2 (germline): SGHKS, YYEKEE (reference sequence). The junction had 6 bases not matched to a gene; V was cut back by 0 bases and J by 5 bases. The CDR3 DNA reads as TGTGCCAGCAGCTTGGCCTGGTCGGGGGGGGAGACCCAGTACTTC. Translated: CASSLAWSGGETQYF.

The rearrangement joins TRBV5-8 to TRBJ2-1; D possibly corresponds to TRBD2 (6 bases). Looked up from germline, CDR1 is SGHTS and CDR2 is YDEGEE. This CDR3 spans 15 amino acids. V lost 2 bases, J lost 1 base, and 10 bases lay in between. The CDR3 loop reads CASSFSGGSYNEQFF. CDR3 bases: TGTGCCAGCAGCTTTTCCGGGGGATCCTACAATGAGCAGTTCTTC.

The rearrangement uses TRBV5-6 and TRBJ2-1; D remains unclear. V lost 4 bases and J 12 bases, leaving 11 bases between the germline ends. Germline assignment: CDR1 SGHDT and CDR2 YYEEEE. The CDR3 sequence is 11 residues long. The CDR3 bases are TGTGCCAGCAGCGAAGCAAGTCGGCAGTTCTTC. Protein product: CASSEASRQFF.

This clone was recorded once. The CDR3 spells CASSLAANYGYTF. The DNA for the CDR3 is TGTGCCAGCAGCTTGGCGGCTAACTATGGCTACACCTTC. This rearrangement joins TRBV5-4 to TRBJ1-2; D is undetermined. The CDR3 spans 13 residues. V dropped 0 bases and J dropped 0 bases, with 3 bases sitting between them. Looked up from germline, CDR1 is SGHNT and CDR2 is YYREEE (reference sequence).

For the CDR3, the DNA is TGTGCCAGCAGCTTAGATGGGGGCTGGGGCTACGAGCAGTACTTC. Its protein is CASSLDGGWGYEQYF. The chain recombines TRBV11-2 with TRBJ2-7; a weak D match, TRBD1 (6 bases). CDR1 and CDR2 from the germline V gene are SGHAT and FQNNGV. V gave up 0 bases and J gave up 3 bases, with 12 bases separating them. This CDR3 spans 15 amino acids.

This clone has more than one count but fewer than ten. This sequence joins TRBV7-3 and TRBJ1-2; D is unclear. CDR1 is SGHTA, CDR2 FQGTGA, per germline. This CDR3 is built from 14 residues. V was clipped by 6 bases and J by 4 bases, with 15 bases between them. CDR3 bases: TGTGCCAGCAGTCCGAACGCCGGGCCCTATGGCTACACCTTC. It yields the protein CASSPNAGPYGYTF.

Comment on this clone: At the DNA level, this CDR3 is encoded by other sequences in the same sample as well. The chain combines TRBV6-1 with TRBJ1-2, with 7 bases identical to TRBD1. Germline CDR1 and CDR2: MNHNS and SASEGT. V dropped 6 bases and J dropped 3; count of bases not matched to a gene: 4. CDR3 length equals 13 residues. CDR3 DNA: TGTGCCAGCAGATCAACAGGGGACTATGGCTACACCTTC. Protein: CASRSTGDYGYTF.

Only a few counts were recorded for this clone. J is TRBJ1-4 and V is TRBV5-1; D remains unclear. V was shortened by 4 bases and J by 8 bases, with 15 bases between the two germline ends. Germline CDR1 reads SGHRS; CDR2 reads YFSETQ. The CDR3 runs 14 residues. The CDR3 DNA reads as TGCGCCAGCAGCCCCGGGAGGGAAGGCGAAAAACTGTTTTTT. This translates into CASSPGREGEKLFF. The full variable domain, rest sourced from reference TRBV5-1 and TRBJ1-4, is KAGVTQTPRYLIKTRGQQVTLSCSPISGHRSVSWYQQTPGQGLQFLFEYFSETQRNKGNFPGRFSGRQFSNSRSEMNVSTLELGDSALYLCASSPGREGEKLFFGSGTQLSVL.